This T cell receptor (beta chain) was profiled in a study of T cell responses to AZD1222 COVID-19 vaccine. As for the study in general: Recipients boosted at about 4 weeks or about 12 weeks are pooled.

This CDR3 has 18 amino acids. Germline V gene sequence: CDR1 SGHVS, CDR2 FQNEAQ. The trim removed 4 bases at V and 2 bases at J, leaving 13 bases unmatched. Sequencing was performed with immunoSEQ multiplex PCR; in TCRdb, only in-frame clones are kept and a portion is missing. This repertoire shows around 100,000 clones, around nine tenths found once; its top ten account for 3% to 3.5%. The chain recombines TRBV7-8 with TRBJ2-5, with 10 bases identical to TRBD1. The material sequenced was peripheral blood, taken on day 0 of AZD1222 vaccination. The TCR was taken from an adult in good health. The CDR3 DNA is TGTGCCAGCAGCTCGAGGCTACCCGGACAGGGGGTACAAGAGACCCAGTACTTC. Protein sequence: CASSSRLPGQGVQETQYF. Combining the CDR3 with reference TRBV7-8 and TRBJ2-5 gives the whole variable domain GAGVSQSPRYKVAKRGQDVALRCDPISGHVSLFWYQQALGQGPEFLTYFQNEAQLDKSGLPSDRFFAERPEGSVSTLKIQRTQQEDSAVYLCASSSRLPGQGVQETQYFGPGTRLLVL.